The clone carrying this T cell receptor beta chain occurred a few times. The CDR3 is 15 amino acids. The germline V gene has CDR1 LGHNA and CDR2 YNFKEQ. V was cut by 6 bases and J by 4 bases, with 18 bases left in between. The data originate from a study of blood T cell repertoires in COVID-19. Here immunoSEQ multiplex PCR was the method, and the copy in TCRdb shows in-frame clones only, minus some. The repertoire holds about 140,000 clones, roughly 80% seen once, with approximately 4.1% in the top ten. The sample consisted of peripheral blood. This rearrangement joins TRBV4-2 to TRBJ1-2; D perhaps matches TRBD1 (6 bases). The sequence was collected from a woman of 80 years or more with acute or convalescent COVID-19. CDR3 residues: CASSRGLSTGYGYTF. The CDR3 DNA reads TGTGCCAGCAGTCGAGGGCTATCGACAGGCTATGGCTACACCTTC.